Following are 25 T cell receptor beta chains from one sample sequenced in a study of beta chain features in type 1 diabetes. The entirety of the isolated RNA underwent reverse transcription, so expressed TCRB transcripts were sequenced. Measured with immunoSEQ multiplex PCR; TCRdb has only the in-frame clones, and not every one. The repertoire consists of over 100,000 clones, with almost 40% occurring once and the leading ten covering 0.06% to 0.075%. Sequencing was done on a sample of stem cell memory CD4+ T cells from blood. These receptors all come from a woman aged 18 to 35 in good health.

In this sample, this clone turned up a few times. The chain has TRBV20-1 and TRBJ2-5, with 7 bases lining up with TRBD1. Germline V lookup: CDR1 DFQATT, CDR2 SNEGSKA (reference sequence). Trimming at V came to 6 bases and at J to 7 bases, leaving 2 bases not matched to a gene. CDR3 size: 10 residues. The CDR3 protein is CSASGGTQYF. CDR3 DNA sequence: TGCAGTGCCTCAGGGGGGACCCAGTACTTC.

This chain connects TRBV5-4 to TRBJ1-2; D not certain. V lost 4 bases and J 9 bases, leaving 16 bases between the germline ends. This CDR3 region has 13 residues. CDR1 and CDR2 from the germline V gene are SGHNT and YYREEE (reference sequence). CDR3 coding DNA: TGTGCCAGCAGCCCCCCTGGGAGTACTAGCTACACCTTC. Protein product: CASSPPGSTSYTF.

The J gene is TRBJ2-1, the V gene TRBV7-2, with TRBD2 identical over 12 bases. This CDR3 contains 16 residues. After removal of 6 bases from V and 1 base from J, the junction contained 4 bases not matched to a gene. CDR1 is SGHTA, CDR2 FQGNSA, per germline. The CDR3 bases are TGTGCCAGCAGGCCTCTAGCGGGAGGGTCCTACAATGAGCAGTTCTTC. Translation: CASRPLAGGSYNEQFF.

The V and J genes are TRBV27 and TRBJ2-2; TRBD2 matches at 8 bases. Germline CDR1 reads MNHEY; CDR2 reads SMNVEV (reference sequence). CDR3 length equals 15 residues. V gave up 6 bases and J gave up 6 bases; unmatched junction bases: 9. The CDR3 nucleotides read TGTGCCAGCAGGTCGGGAGGGCCGATCTCCGGGGAGCTGTTTTTT. This gives the protein CASRSGGPISGELFF.

The chain combines TRBV4-2 with TRBJ2-7; TRBD1 might be the D (5 bases). Germline V gives CDR1 LGHNA, CDR2 YNFKEQ. The CDR3 loop spans 15 amino acids. With 1 base removed from V and 6 bases from J, the gap between germline ends came to 16 bases. CDR3 in amino acids: CASSQVGPGRVEQYF. The CDR3 region has the DNA TGTGCCAGCAGCCAAGTTGGCCCCGGCAGGGTCGAGCAGTACTTC.

This rearrangement joins TRBV28 to TRBJ2-7; 8 bases fit TRBD1. CDR1 and CDR2 from the germline V gene are MDHEN and SYDVKM. The CDR3 covers 13 residues. With 6 bases clipped from V and 6 bases from J, the junction kept 7 bases outside the gene matches. The CDR3 sequence: CASRVGQGFEQYF. Here the CDR3 DNA reads TGTGCCAGCAGAGTAGGACAGGGTTTCGAGCAGTACTTC.

J is TRBJ1-2 and V is TRBV5-6; D call uncertain. Germline CDR1 reads SGHDT; CDR2 reads YYEEEE. The CDR3 extends over 13 amino acids. Trimming removed 2 bases from V and 2 bases from J, with 7 bases in between. Here the CDR3 reads CASSFNLNYGYTF. For the CDR3, the DNA is TGTGCCAGCAGCTTTAACCTAAACTATGGCTACACCTTC.

Only a few counts were recorded for this clone. This chain links TRBV30 with TRBJ2-1; D is undetermined. The CDR3 length is 14 residues. V lost 0 bases to trimming and J lost 0 bases, with 6 bases between them. CDR1 and CDR2 (germline): GTSNPN, SVGIG (reference sequence). CDR3: CAWSVVSSYNEQFF. The DNA of the CDR3 is TGTGCCTGGAGTGTTGTCAGCTCCTACAATGAGCAGTTCTTC.

V gene TRBV4-2 combines with J gene TRBJ2-4; 12 bases fit TRBD2. Trimming took 6 bases from V and 1 from J; bases not matched to a gene: 10. Germline V CDR1 and CDR2: LGHNA, YNFKEQ. The CDR3 is made up of 18 amino acids. CDR3 sequence reads: CASSETSGSGVAKNIQYF. CDR3 DNA: TGTGCCAGCAGTGAGACTAGCGGGAGTGGTGTTGCCAAAAACATTCAGTACTTC.

The J gene is TRBJ1-1, the V gene TRBV5-1; 9 bases map to TRBD1. This CDR3 region has 14 residues. Germline lookup yields CDR1 SGHRS and CDR2 YFSETQ. The junction had 5 bases not matched to a gene; V was cut back by 3 bases and J by 5 bases. The CDR3, as DNA: TGCGCCAGCAGCTGGACAGGGGTAGAGACTGAAGCTTTCTTT. As protein: CASSWTGVETEAFF.

This clone was counted only a few times. The genes are TRBV29-1 and TRBJ2-7, with D perhaps TRBD2 (6 bases). Germline V gene sequence: CDR1 SQVTM, CDR2 ANQGSEA. The CDR3 contains 14 residues. Trimming removed 7 bases from V and 0 bases from J, with 16 bases in between. The CDR3: CSASGTASSYEQYF. Here the CDR3 DNA reads TGCAGCGCCTCAGGGACTGCGAGCTCCTACGAGCAGTACTTC.

The J gene is TRBJ2-1, the V gene TRBV15; 7 bases map to TRBD2. The germline CDR1 and CDR2 sequences are LNHNV and YYDKDF (reference sequence). With V trimmed by 1 base and J by 7 bases, 7 bases remained unmatched. This CDR3 comprises 15 residues. This chain's CDR3 is CATSRAPSGTNEQFF. DNA of the CDR3: TGTGCCACCAGCAGAGCGCCTAGCGGTACTAATGAGCAGTTCTTC.

Comment on this clone: A junction boundary mismatches the germline segment, possibly from a read error. The CDR3 DNA reads as TGTCCCAGCAGCCCCGGGGGGGGCCCTTATAGCAATCAGCCCCAGCATTTT. This gives the protein CPSSPGGGPYSNQPQHF. The chain has TRBV5-6 and TRBJ1-5; D perhaps matches TRBD1 (6 bases). CDR1 is SGHDT and CDR2 is YYEEEE in the germline V gene. CDR3 length: 17 residues.

The chain employs TRBV28 and TRBJ2-7; weak D call: TRBD2 (5 bases). The CDR3 length is 15 residues. Germline CDR1 reads MDHEN; CDR2 reads SYDVKM. V was shortened by 3 bases and J by 0 bases, with 12 bases between the two germline ends. The CDR3 is CASSFAGSRSYEQYF. DNA for the CDR3: TGTGCCAGCAGTTTTGCTGGGAGTCGCTCCTACGAGCAGTACTTC.

This clone came up a few times. V is TRBV6-6 and J is TRBJ1-2; 8 bases match TRBD1. Germline lookup yields CDR1 MNHNY and CDR2 SVGAGI (reference sequence). This CDR3 spans 13 amino acids. J gave up 4 bases and V 11 bases, and 9 bases lay outside the gene matches. The CDR3 nucleotides are TGTGCCGGGAGACAGGGGCGCCGCTATGGCTACACCTTC. It codes for CAGRQGRRYGYTF.

CDR3 sequence: CSSGAAYEQYF. CDR3 DNA sequence: TGTTCAAGCGGAGCAGCCTACGAGCAGTACTTC. The chain recombines TRBV19 with TRBJ2-7, with D possibly matching TRBD2 (5 bases). The CDR3 is 11 residues long. Looked up from germline, CDR1 is LNHDA and CDR2 is SQIVND (reference sequence). Combining the CDR3 with reference TRBV19 and TRBJ2-7 gives the whole variable domain DGGITQSPKYLFRKEGQNVTLSCEQNLNHDAMYWYRQDPGQGLRLIYYSQIVNDFQKGDIAEGYSVSREKKESFPLTVTSAQKNPTAFYLCSSGAAYEQYFGPGTRLTVT.

The chain is built from TRBV7-8 and TRBJ1-1; TRBD1 might be the D (5 bases). Germline CDR1 SGHVS, CDR2 FQNEAQ. V lost 5 bases and J lost 3, with 16 bases in between. The CDR3 has 15 residues. The chain's CDR3 is CASSRLTPRDTEAFF. The CDR3 DNA follows: TGTGCCAGCAGCCGCCTGACCCCCAGGGACACTGAAGCTTTCTTT.

The chain couples TRBV5-4 to TRBJ2-2; 10 bases align to TRBD2. After removal of 0 bases from V and 2 bases from J, the junction contained 7 bases not matched to a gene. The CDR3 spans 18 residues. Per germline, CDR1 SGHNT and CDR2 YYREEE (reference sequence). CDR3 DNA sequence: TGTGCCAGCAGCTTGGTTCTTCTAGCGGGAGAAAACACCGGGGAGCTGTTTTTT. Translation gives CASSLVLLAGENTGELFF.

This clone came up a few times. The chain uses TRBV19 and TRBJ2-2, with D maybe TRBD2 (5 bases). Germline V gene sequence: CDR1 LNHDA, CDR2 SQIVND (reference sequence). The V gene lost 7 bases and the J gene lost 4 bases, with 16 bases spanning the gap. The CDR3 spans 15 residues. The CDR3 here is CASNQDSPRTGELFF. The CDR3 DNA follows: TGTGCCAGTAATCAGGACTCCCCTCGCACCGGGGAGCTGTTTTTT.

This chain joins TRBV29-1 and TRBJ1-2; TRBD1 matches 7 bases. The junction had 10 bases not matched to a gene; V was cut back by 3 bases and J by 0 bases. Germline-derived CDR1 and CDR2 are SQVTM and ANQGSEA. The CDR3 has 16 residues. The CDR3 DNA follows: TGCAGCGTTGATATAGGGGGACAGAACTCTAACTATGGCTACACCTTC. Encoded protein: CSVDIGGQNSNYGYTF.

CDR3 nucleotides: TGTGCCAGCAGCTCTCAGGGGAACACCGGGGAGCTGTTTTTT. Its protein is CASSSQGNTGELFF. J is TRBJ2-2 and V is TRBV7-3; tentatively, D is TRBD1 (5 bases). The CDR3 consists of 14 residues. Germline CDR1 is SGHTA and CDR2 is FQGTGA. The V end was cut by 4 bases, the J end by 1 base, with 7 bases between.

This clone was counted between two and nine times. The genes are TRBV6-5 and TRBJ2-7, with TRBD1 matching 7 bases. Germline CDR1 and CDR2: MNHEY and SVGAGI. V lost 6 bases and J lost 2; bases outside the gene matches: 7. CDR3 length: 14 residues. The CDR3 nucleotides are TGTGCCAGCAGCCGGACAGGCGGACCCTACGAGCAGTACTTC. Translating it yields CASSRTGGPYEQYF.

The chain employs TRBV19 and TRBJ2-5; D perhaps matches TRBD1 (6 bases). The CDR3 runs to 15 residues. The V gene's germline CDR1 is LNHDA and CDR2 SQIVND (reference sequence). V was pared by 3 bases and J by 6 bases, with 17 bases between. CDR3 in DNA: TGTGCCAGTAGTATCTTCTTGAGCAGGGGTCAGACCCAGTACTTC. This gives the protein CASSIFLSRGQTQYF.

V usage is TRBV7-3 and J usage is TRBJ2-4; 8 positions agree with TRBD1. Germline V lookup: CDR1 SGHTA, CDR2 FQGTGA. Germline trimming cut 5 bases from V and 8 bases from J; bases unmatched to any gene: 17. This CDR3 is 17 amino acids long. The CDR3 spells CASSGGDRSPLGDIQYF. CDR3 DNA: TGTGCCAGCAGCGGCGGGGACAGGTCCCCCCTTGGGGACATTCAGTACTTC.

The chain is built from TRBV10-3 and TRBJ2-7; 10 bases fit TRBD2. Germline loops: CDR1 ENHRY, CDR2 SYGVKD. The CDR3 is 13 residues long. Trimming at V came to 10 bases and at J to 0 bases, leaving 3 bases not matched to a gene. The CDR3 coding sequence is TGTGCCACGAGGACTAGCGGCTCCTACGAGCAGTACTTC. This encodes CATRTSGSYEQYF.